The 10 T cell receptor beta chains below come from one sample, sequenced in a study of cytomegalovirus exposure and HLA in healthy donors (dated by TCRdb to between 2016 and 2019). Library preparation used the immunoSEQ multiplex PCR assay. For the multiplex PCR, a mixture combining 60 forward primers for TCR Vbeta segments and 13 reverse primers for TCR Jbeta segments was used. The clones in this table, taken by TCRdb from immuneACCESS, are in-frame only. Not every clone is retained; where verified, under half of the shortfall comes from an unresolved V gene, and the cause of the rest is unknown. The sample contains around 120,000 clones, about 81% of them found a single time. The ten top clones hold over 4.5% of the sample. Sequenced sample: PBMCs. The receptor set was obtained from a woman aged 40 to 50 in good health and CMV-seropositive.

The V gene is TRBV6-5, the J gene TRBJ1-4, with TRBD1 as a possible D gene (5 bases). Germline V gene data show CDR1 as MNHEY and CDR2 as SVGAGI. V lost 6 bases and J 8 bases, leaving 16 bases between the germline ends. This CDR3 is built from 14 residues. The CDR3: CASSSRGGSEKLFF. CDR3 bases: TGTGCCAGCAGCTCCCGTGGGGGGTCGGAAAAACTGTTTTTT.

The chain combines TRBV7-2 with TRBJ2-1; 13 nucleotides align to TRBD2. Germline V lookup: CDR1 SGHTA, CDR2 FQGNSA. Germline trimming cut 5 bases from V and 7 bases from J; bases unmatched to any gene: 8. The CDR3 runs to 16 residues. Written as DNA, the CDR3 is TGTGCCAGCAGCCCCCGGACTAGCGGGAGTTATAATGAGCAGTTCTTC. It encodes CASSPRTSGSYNEQFF.

The chain combines TRBV2 with TRBJ1-5; 7 nucleotides line up with TRBD1. This CDR3 is 16 amino acids long. The ends lost 4 bases at V and 6 bases at J; junction bases unmatched: 12. Germline assignment: CDR1 SNHLY and CDR2 FYNNEI. The CDR3: CASSGQQGRNGQPQHF. The CDR3 DNA reads TGTGCCAGCAGTGGGCAACAGGGGCGGAACGGTCAGCCCCAGCATTTT.

The V call is TRBV7-2, the J call TRBJ2-7; D is ambiguous. The ends were cut back, 5 bases at V and 2 bases at J, with 7 bases in the middle. Germline CDR1 is SGHTA and CDR2 is FQGNSA. The CDR3 contains 12 residues. In nucleotides, the CDR3 is TGTGCCAGCAGCCCATCAGCCTACGAGCAGTACTTC. Protein: CASSPSAYEQYF.

The chain links TRBV19 to TRBJ1-2, with 9 bases identical to TRBD1. Trimming at V came to 5 bases and at J to 8 bases, leaving 9 bases not matched to a gene. The CDR3 sequence is 14 residues long. Germline V gene sequence: CDR1 LNHDA, CDR2 SQIVND (reference sequence). The CDR3 nucleotides read TGTGCCAGTAGTCCGGGACAGGGACTTCTGGGCTACACCTTC. It codes for CASSPGQGLLGYTF.

The V and J genes are TRBV28 and TRBJ1-1; 7 bases are a match to TRBD1. This CDR3 has 15 amino acids. The germline V gene encodes CDR1 MDHEN and CDR2 SYDVKM. Losses at the gene ends were 6 bases for V and 0 bases for J; bases not matched to a gene: 7. CDR3 amino acids: CASSRDRLMNTEAFF. The CDR3 DNA follows: TGTGCCAGCAGCCGGGACAGATTAATGAACACTGAAGCTTTCTTT.

V is TRBV11-1 and J is TRBJ1-3; 8 bases map to TRBD1. The CDR3 length is 17 residues. In germline, CDR1 is SGHAT, CDR2 FQDESV (reference sequence). V trimming: 5 bases; J trimming: 0 bases; junction bases outside the gene matches: 9. The CDR3 loop reads CASSRLGTGVSGNTIYF. CDR3 nucleotides: TGTGCCAGCAGCCGTTTGGGGACAGGAGTCTCTGGAAACACCATATATTTT.

The V gene is TRBV5-4, the J gene TRBJ2-7; a weak D match, TRBD1 (5 bases). V gave up 0 bases and J gave up 5 bases, with 9 bases separating them. This CDR3 is built from 13 residues. CDR1 and CDR2 from the germline V gene are SGHNT and YYREEE (reference sequence). The CDR3 is CASSLVDKDEQYF. Written as DNA, the CDR3 is TGTGCCAGCAGCTTGGTGGACAAGGACGAGCAGTACTTC.

The sample holds a few counts of this clone. The rearrangement joins TRBV5-1 to TRBJ1-6; D might be TRBD1 (5 bases). The V end lost 4 bases, the J end lost 0 bases, and 11 bases lay between the germline ends. The germline V gene encodes CDR1 SGHRS and CDR2 YFSETQ. CDR3 size: 16 residues. Here the CDR3 reads CASSPGSGSYNSPLHF. The CDR3 region has the DNA TGCGCCAGCAGCCCAGGGTCCGGCTCCTATAATTCACCCCTCCACTTT. Using reference TRBV5-1 and TRBJ1-6 for the parts outside the CDR3, the full variable domain is KAGVTQTPRYLIKTRGQQVTLSCSPISGHRSVSWYQQTPGQGLQFLFEYFSETQRNKGNFPGRFSGRQFSNSRSEMNVSTLELGDSALYLCASSPGSGSYNSPLHFGNGTRLTVT.

This chain links TRBV5-1 with TRBJ2-7; TRBD2 aligns across 13 bases. Germline values: CDR1 SGHRS, CDR2 YFSETQ. The length of the CDR3 is 15 residues. V shed 4 bases, J shed 3 bases, and the junction held 4 bases outside the gene matches. CDR3 region: CASSLRTSGSYEQYF. In DNA, the CDR3 is TGCGCCAGCAGCCTCAGGACTAGCGGGAGCTACGAGCAGTACTTC.